This TCR beta chain was observed in a study of response to subunit inactivated influenza vaccine. A remark on this clonotype: Its specificity is unknown.

Study-wide results and limits: Authors suggested each seasonal flu vaccination may recruit only limited numbers of new T cells.

In TCRdb, the RT-PCR reads were re-called with MiXCR into one record per CDR3 protein. Of hundreds of thousands of distinct CDR3 sequences in the sample, roughly 13% were seen once. This CDR3 is 15 amino acids long. J was trimmed by 4 bases and V by 6 bases; bases with no gene match: 8. Per the germline V gene, CDR1 is MDHEN and CDR2 is SYDVKM. The gene calls are TRBV28 and TRBJ2-7; TRBD1 aligns across 11 bases. The source is a man aged 45-65 years who received an inactivated influenza vaccine. Source: PBMCs from blood, taken roughly 48 days after vaccination. The CDR3 sequence is CASRDGQGAGYEQYF. The CDR3 DNA reads as TGTGCCAGCAGGGACGGACAGGGGGCGGGGTACGAGCAGTACTTC.